Below are 15 T cell receptor beta chains sequenced from a single sample in a study of blood T cells in healthy people across ages. A sample-barcoded 5' primer and a J-beta primer mix were used in a second PCR of roughly 7 to 11 cycles. TCRdb fed the 5' RACE reads into MiXCR, producing one record per CDR3 protein. Here the sample spans almost 1 million distinct CDR3 sequences, 45% to 60% being singletons. The material sequenced was blood. These receptors came from a woman aged 55 to 70 in good health.

The chain is built from TRBV11-2 and TRBJ2-2; tentative D call: TRBD2 (5 bases). Trimming took 0 bases from V and 5 from J, leaving 10 bases between them. The CDR3 consists of 15 residues. Germline CDR1 is SGHAT and CDR2 is FQNNGV. The CDR3, as DNA: TGTGCCAGCAGCTTAGAGAGGGCAAGAACCGGGGAGCTGTTTTTT. Protein sequence: CASSLERARTGELFF. Full variable domain (remainder filled in from reference TRBV11-2 and TRBJ2-2): EAGVAQSPRYKIIEKRQSVAFWCNPISGHATLYWYQQILGQGPKLLIQFQNNGVVDDSQLPKDRFSAERLKGVDSTLKIQPAKLEDSAVYLCASSLERARTGELFFGEGSRLTVL.

The V gene is TRBV28, the J gene TRBJ2-5, with 9 bases fitting TRBD1. Germline loops: CDR1 MDHEN, CDR2 SYDVKM. Trimming cost V 3 bases and J 6 bases; bases outside gene matches: 8. The CDR3 length is 15 residues. Here the CDR3 DNA reads TGTGCCAGCAGTTTTCTCACGGGACAGGGAAAGACCCAGTACTTC. Protein: CASSFLTGQGKTQYF.

This clonotype was seen only a few times. The chain carries TRBV9 and TRBJ2-1; no definite D call. CDR1 and CDR2 (germline): SGDLS, YYNGEE. Trimming cost V 1 base and J 2 bases, with 4 bases left between them. The CDR3 is 13 amino acids. This chain's CDR3 is CASSVPPYNEQFF. The CDR3 nucleotides read TGTGCCAGCAGCGTACCCCCCTACAATGAGCAGTTCTTC.

Only a few counts were recorded for this clonotype. The rearrangement uses TRBV2 and TRBJ1-4; D is unclear. CDR1 and CDR2 (germline): SNHLY, FYNNEI. The V and J ends lost 0 bases and 4 bases respectively, with 6 bases between them. This CDR3 comprises 14 residues. The CDR3 is CASSEAHLNEKLFF. In DNA, the CDR3 is TGTGCCAGCAGTGAAGCGCACCTTAATGAAAAACTGTTTTTT.

This chain uses TRBV9 with TRBJ2-3; TRBD2 is a possible D gene (6 bases). With 2 bases removed from V and 0 bases from J, the gap between germline ends came to 13 bases. There are 16 residues in the CDR3. Per the germline V gene, CDR1 is SGDLS and CDR2 is YYNGEE. CDR3 DNA sequence: TGTGCCAGCAGCGTTTTCGACGGGAGTAGCACAGATACGCAGTATTTT. Protein: CASSVFDGSSTDTQYF. Variable domain in full (rest from reference TRBV9 and TRBJ2-3): DSGVTQTPKHLITATGQRVTLRCSPRSGDLSVYWYQQSLDQGLQFLIQYYNGEERAKGNILERFSAQQFPDLHSELNLSSLELGDSALYFCASSVFDGSSTDTQYFGPGTRLTVL.

The chain employs TRBV5-1 and TRBJ2-7; D remains ambiguous. CDR3 length: 13 amino acids. The V gene lost 1 base and the J gene lost 7 bases, with 12 bases spanning the gap. The germline gives CDR1 SGHRS, CDR2 YFSETQ. The CDR3 region is CASSLTVEREQYF. In DNA, the CDR3 is TGCGCCAGCAGCTTGACAGTGGAACGGGAGCAGTACTTC.

CDR3 loop: CASSSLAESSYEQYF. The CDR3 bases are TGTGCCAGCAGTTCATTAGCGGAGAGCTCCTACGAGCAGTACTTC. The chain joins TRBV12-3 or TRBV12-4 to TRBJ2-7; possibly TRBD2 for D (6 bases). The V gene lost 4 bases and the J gene lost 0 bases, with 13 bases spanning the gap. CDR3 length: 15 amino acids.

The chain couples TRBV20-1 to TRBJ2-5; tentatively, D is TRBD1 (5 bases). Germline CDR1 DFQATT, CDR2 SNEGSKA (reference sequence). CDR3 length: 12 residues. V was pared by 6 bases and J by 7 bases, with 15 bases between. The CDR3 bases are TGCAGTGCCTCCCAGGGTTCAGCGACCCAGTACTTC. Translating it yields CSASQGSATQYF.

This clonotype was found a few times. This chain joins TRBV27 and TRBJ2-1; 8 nucleotides line up with TRBD2. Germline CDR1 and CDR2: MNHEY and SMNVEV (reference sequence). V trimming: 6 bases; J trimming: 4 bases; junction bases outside the gene matches: 23. The CDR3 is 20 residues long. The CDR3 region is CASSLPTSGVLAGFYNEQFF. As DNA, the CDR3 is TGTGCCAGCAGCTTACCGACCTCTGGAGTATTAGCGGGGTTTTACAATGAGCAGTTCTTC.

V usage is TRBV7-9 and J usage is TRBJ1-2, with D possibly TRBD1 on 6 matching bases. The germline V gene encodes CDR1 SEHNR and CDR2 FQNEAQ (reference sequence). The CDR3 loop spans 14 amino acids. V lost 0 bases to trimming and J lost 6 bases, with 11 bases between them. The CDR3 is CASSLAGGQNGYTF. The CDR3 region has the DNA TGTGCCAGCAGCTTAGCGGGTGGACAGAATGGCTACACCTTC.

Turning to this clonotype: Since a much larger clone is just one base distant, this may be a read error. This sequence joins TRBV9 and TRBJ2-5; the match to TRBD2 covers 11 bases. CDR3 length: 15 residues. Per germline, CDR1 SGDLS and CDR2 YYNGEE. After removal of 3 bases from V and 1 base from J, the junction contained 2 bases not matched to a gene. Here the CDR3 DNA reads TGTGCCAGCAGCGCGGGACTAGCGGCCCAAGAGACCCAGTACTTC. Amino acid sequence: CASSAGLAAQETQYF.

The rearrangement joins TRBV29-1 to TRBJ2-4; D may be TRBD1 or TRBD2 (5 bases each). The V gene lost 5 bases and the J gene lost 9 bases, with 20 bases spanning the gap. This CDR3 region has 14 residues. CDR1 and CDR2 from the germline V gene are SQVTM and ANQGSEA. CDR3: CSVKGPGMTAIQYF. The CDR3 DNA reads as TGCAGCGTTAAAGGTCCGGGAATGACAGCCATTCAGTACTTC. Full variable domain (rest looked up from reference TRBV29-1 and TRBJ2-4): SAVISQKPSRDICQRGTSLTIQCQVDSQVTMMFWYRQQPGQSLTLIATANQGSEATYESGFVIDKFPISRPNLTFSTLTVSNMSPEDSSIYLCSVKGPGMTAIQYFGAGTRLSVL.

The chain combines TRBV21-1 with TRBJ2-7; the D call TRBD1 from the table was never checked on the DNA. TRBV21-1 is given as a pseudogene. The CDR3 length is 17 residues. CDR3 in amino acids: CASRRKAGTRGYYEQYF. In DNA form, the CDR3 reads TGTGCCAGCAGGCGAAAGGCTGGGACGAGGGGATACTACGAGCAGTACTTC.

V gene TRBV14 combines with J gene TRBJ1-1, with D perhaps TRBD1 (5 bases). The CDR3 covers 15 residues. Germline CDR1 reads SGHDN; CDR2 reads FVKESK. V lost 6 bases and J 11 bases, leaving 25 bases between the germline ends. The CDR3 DNA reads TGTGCCAGCAGTGATCAGCCGGGACCTTCTTCTGGGGCTTTCTTT. Amino acids: CASSDQPGPSSGAFF.

V gene TRBV21-1 combines with J gene TRBJ2-5; TRBD1, as called in the table, went unchecked against the DNA. TRBV21-1 is shown as a pseudogene. The CDR3 consists of 14 residues. Written as DNA, the CDR3 is TGTGCCAGCAGCAAGCACAGGGGGTTTGATGAGCAGTACTTC. Its protein is CASSKHRGFDEQYF.